Below are 12 T cell receptor beta chains sequenced from a single sample in a study of T cell responses to AZD1222 COVID-19 vaccine. Produced via immunoSEQ multiplex PCR; TCRdb's table is partial and in-frame only. This sample has 150,000 or so clones; about 87% occur once, and the top ten carry around 3%. The specimen comprised peripheral blood, sampled on day 0 of AZD1222 vaccination. The receptors were sampled from an adult in good health.

V and J are TRBV4-3 and TRBJ1-3; the match to TRBD1 covers 7 bases. The CDR3 extends over 16 amino acids. The germline gives CDR1 LGHNA, CDR2 YSLEER. J gave up 2 bases and V 2 bases, and 6 bases lay outside the gene matches. The CDR3 protein is CASSQRSQGAGNTIYF. The CDR3, as DNA: TGCGCCAGCAGCCAAAGATCGCAGGGGGCTGGAAACACCATATATTTT.

The chain links TRBV6-6 to TRBJ1-1; D may be TRBD1 (5 bases). The CDR3 runs to 13 residues. Looked up from germline, CDR1 is MNHNY and CDR2 is SVGAGI (reference sequence). V was clipped by 7 bases and J by 1 base, with 10 bases between them. The CDR3 region has the DNA TGTGCCAGCACCACCGGGGGGAACACTGAAGCTTTCTTT. Its protein product is CASTTGGNTEAFF.

The genes are TRBV2 and TRBJ2-7, with 10 bases fitting TRBD2. V shed 4 bases, J shed 0 bases, and the junction held 3 bases outside the gene matches. CDR3 size: 15 residues. Germline CDR1 SNHLY, CDR2 FYNNEI. As DNA, the CDR3 is TGTGCCAGCAGTGGCCCTAGCGGGGGCTCCTACGAGCAGTACTTC. Protein product: CASSGPSGGSYEQYF.

The chain uses TRBV19 and TRBJ1-6; D possibly corresponds to TRBD1 (5 bases). The CDR3 loop spans 15 amino acids. Trimming pared 5 bases from V and 11 bases from J, leaving 19 bases between. Germline V gene data show CDR1 as LNHDA and CDR2 as SQIVND (reference sequence). The CDR3 spells CASSGRDGVVTPLHF. In DNA form, the CDR3 reads TGTGCCAGTAGTGGCCGGGACGGAGTCGTTACACCCCTCCACTTT.

The CDR3 protein is CASSPSGGQGPYNEQFF. The DNA of the CDR3 is TGTGCCAGCAGCCCATCCGGGGGACAGGGTCCCTACAATGAGCAGTTCTTC. The V call is TRBV5-4, the J call TRBJ2-1; 9 bases are shared with TRBD1. CDR1 and CDR2 (germline): SGHNT, YYREEE (reference sequence). V lost 4 bases and J lost 2; bases outside the gene matches: 10. The CDR3 has 17 residues.

This chain connects TRBV7-2 to TRBJ2-7, with 7 nucleotides matching TRBD1. CDR3 length equals 17 residues. J gave up 1 base and V 1 base, and 10 bases lay outside the gene matches. Germline V gene sequence: CDR1 SGHTA, CDR2 FQGNSA. CDR3 in amino acids: CASSLGQGKLTSYEQYF. CDR3 nucleotide sequence: TGTGCCAGCAGCTTAGGACAGGGTAAACTGACTTCCTACGAGCAGTACTTC.

The sample holds one count of this clone. This rearrangement joins TRBV2 to TRBJ2-3, with D uncertain. The CDR3 consists of 15 residues. Germline CDR1 is SNHLY and CDR2 is FYNNEI. Between the trimmed V and J ends, which lost 3 bases and 1 base, there was a span of 11 bases. The CDR3 coding sequence is TGTGCCAGCAGTGAGTCGGTTCCCGGCACAGATACGCAGTATTTT. It codes for CASSESVPGTDTQYF.

This clone was found a few times. V and J are TRBV4-1 and TRBJ1-1, with TRBD1 identical over 8 bases. V gave up 4 bases and J gave up 3 bases; unmatched junction bases: 7. CDR1 and CDR2 (germline): MGHRA, YSYEKL. This CDR3 contains 15 residues. The CDR3 sequence: CASSPRQGTDTEAFF. In nucleotides, the CDR3 is TGCGCCAGCAGCCCAAGACAGGGGACGGACACTGAAGCTTTCTTT.

This clone was seen only once. The V call is TRBV3-1 (or the pseudogene TRBV3-2), the J call TRBJ2-7; D may be TRBD1 (5 bases). Germline V gives CDR1 LGHDT, CDR2 YNNKEL (reference sequence). V dropped 5 bases and J dropped 5 bases, with 19 bases sitting between them. The CDR3 totals 15 residues. The CDR3: CASSSQWAGYNEQYF. In DNA form, the CDR3 reads TGTGCCAGCAGCTCGCAATGGGCAGGGTATAACGAGCAGTACTTC.

V gene TRBV5-4 combines with J gene TRBJ1-4; TRBD1 matches at 7 bases. Germline loops: CDR1 SGHNT, CDR2 YYREEE (reference sequence). This CDR3 has 15 residues. Germline trimming cut 0 bases from V and 5 bases from J; bases unmatched to any gene: 4. For the CDR3, the DNA is TGTGCCAGCAGCTTGGGGATACAGGGGAATGAAAAACTGTTTTTT. Translation: CASSLGIQGNEKLFF.

The CDR3 reads CASSLDTYNEQFF. CDR3 coding DNA: TGTGCCAGCAGCTTAGATACCTACAATGAGCAGTTCTTC. V is TRBV11-3 and J is TRBJ2-1; D gene ambiguous. This CDR3 has 13 residues. The germline V gene encodes CDR1 SGHNT and CDR2 YENEEA. Trimming cost V 0 bases and J 2 bases, with 2 bases left between them.

The chain links TRBV5-6 to TRBJ2-5, with 7 positions matching TRBD2. Germline-derived CDR1 and CDR2 are SGHDT and YYEEEE. The CDR3 extends over 14 amino acids. The junction had 5 bases not matched to a gene; V was cut back by 3 bases and J by 3 bases. CDR3 nucleotides: TGTGCCAGCAGCTGGACTAGTCTTGAAGAGACCCAGTACTTC. Translated, it gives CASSWTSLEETQYF. The complete variable domain, with remaining parts taken from reference TRBV5-6 and TRBJ2-5, reads DAGVTQSPTHLIKTRGQQVTLRCSPKSGHDTVSWYQQALGQGPQFIFQYYEEEERQRGNFPDRFSGHQFPNYSSELNVNALLLGDSALYLCASSWTSLEETQYFGPGTRLLVL.